What follows are 21 T cell receptor beta chains derived from one specimen sequenced in a study of blood T cell repertoires in COVID-19. Profiling relied on immunoSEQ multiplex PCR, and the TCRdb table lists in-frame clones only, not all of them. The sample records 180,000 or so clones, around 84% being singletons. The sequenced material came from PBMCs or T cells enriched from blood (not recorded which). The receptors come from a man aged 50 or older who had recovered from COVID-19.

The rearrangement links TRBV11-2 to TRBJ2-7, with TRBD1 identical over 9 bases. CDR1 and CDR2 from the germline V gene are SGHAT and FQNNGV. Trimming cost V 3 bases and J 8 bases; bases outside gene matches: 14. This CDR3 region has 16 residues. The CDR3 DNA reads TGTGCCAGCAGCTTCTATGGGACAGGGACCTTTTCTCAGCAGTACTTC. The encoded protein is CASSFYGTGTFSQQYF.

The gene calls are TRBV7-9 and TRBJ2-7, with 7 bases fitting TRBD1. Trimming cost V 5 bases and J 0 bases; bases outside gene matches: 10. Looked up from germline, CDR1 is SEHNR and CDR2 is FQNEAQ (reference sequence). This CDR3 spans 16 amino acids. The DNA of the CDR3 is TGTGCCAGCAGCCCTCCCGGGACAGATTACTCCTACGAGCAGTACTTC. This gives the protein CASSPPGTDYSYEQYF.

The chain couples TRBV2 to TRBJ2-3, with TRBD1 matching over 8 bases. Unmatched junction bases numbered 2, after V lost 6 bases and J lost 0 bases. Germline V gene data show CDR1 as SNHLY and CDR2 as FYNNEI. The length of the CDR3 is 14 residues. The CDR3 loop is CASRGDRSTDTQYF. The DNA for the CDR3 is TGTGCCAGCAGGGGGGACAGGAGCACAGATACGCAGTATTTT.

This clone was counted a few times. Here the CDR3 DNA reads TGTGCCAGCAGCCAAAGGACAAAACTTTCCTACGAGCAGTACTTC. Translated: CASSQRTKLSYEQYF. The gene calls are TRBV5-6 and TRBJ2-7; tentatively, D is TRBD1 (5 bases). Trimming removed 4 bases at V and 1 base at J, with 15 bases between. This CDR3 region has 15 residues. CDR1 is SGHDT, CDR2 YYEEEE, per germline.

V usage is TRBV27 and J usage is TRBJ1-3; D not resolved. V was pared by 2 bases and J by 2 bases, with 7 bases between. CDR3 length: 14 amino acids. Germline CDR1 is MNHEY and CDR2 is SMNVEV (reference sequence). The CDR3 nucleotides are TGTGCCAGCAGTTTACTCGCGACTGGAAACACCATATATTTT. It is translated as CASSLLATGNTIYF.

The chain carries TRBV5-1 and TRBJ1-2; TRBD1 might be the D (6 bases). Looked up from germline, CDR1 is SGHRS and CDR2 is YFSETQ. The CDR3 is 15 residues long. V lost 0 bases, J lost 4 bases, and 13 bases lay in between. CDR3 amino acids: CASSLESDSLYGYTF. The CDR3 DNA reads as TGCGCCAGCAGCTTGGAATCGGACAGTCTCTATGGCTACACCTTC.

V is TRBV29-1 and J is TRBJ1-1, with D possibly matching TRBD1 (6 bases). From germline, CDR1 is SQVTM and CDR2 ANQGSEA. V lost 7 bases and J 0 bases, leaving 9 bases between the germline ends. The CDR3 runs to 12 residues. CDR3: CSADSLNTEAFF. Here the CDR3 DNA reads TGCAGCGCGGACAGTCTGAACACTGAAGCTTTCTTT.

This chain joins TRBV5-6 and TRBJ1-5; 7 nucleotides agree with TRBD1. CDR3 length equals 14 residues. The germline CDR1 and CDR2 sequences are SGHDT and YYEEEE. J was trimmed by 3 bases and V by 3 bases; bases with no gene match: 3. The CDR3 nucleotides are TGTGCCAGCAGCTCGGGACAGATCAATCAGCCCCAGCATTTT. Translating it yields CASSSGQINQPQHF.

V gene TRBV6-5 combines with J gene TRBJ1-3; D possibly corresponds to TRBD1 (5 bases). With 0 bases removed from V and 3 bases from J, the gap between germline ends came to 12 bases. Germline V lookup: CDR1 MNHEY, CDR2 SVGAGI. The CDR3 spans 16 residues. This CDR3 reads CASSYSIQGGGNTIYF. For the CDR3, the DNA is TGTGCCAGCAGTTACTCGATTCAGGGAGGTGGAAACACCATATATTTT.

The chain uses TRBV5-1 and TRBJ2-3; weak D call: TRBD2 (5 bases). This CDR3 region has 14 residues. Deletions cut 0 bases from V and 3 bases from J, with 8 bases between. Germline V CDR1 and CDR2: SGHRS, YFSETQ. CDR3 region: CASSLVPGTDTQYF. CDR3 DNA: TGCGCCAGCAGCTTGGTACCGGGGACAGATACGCAGTATTTT.

This clone is a singleton in its sample. This rearrangement joins TRBV7-2 to TRBJ2-7, with D perhaps matching TRBD1 (6 bases). Trimming cost V 5 bases and J 7 bases, with 15 bases left between them. CDR1 is SGHTA and CDR2 is FQGNSA in the germline V gene. This CDR3 has 13 amino acids. This CDR3 is CASSPNTGSEQYF. For the CDR3, the DNA is TGTGCCAGCAGCCCCAACACAGGGAGTGAGCAGTACTTC.

This chain joins TRBV10-3 and TRBJ2-3, with 10 positions matching TRBD2. V lost 11 bases to trimming and J lost 2 bases; unmatched junction nucleotides: 7. The CDR3 sequence is 14 residues long. CDR1 and CDR2 (germline): ENHRY, SYGVKD. The chain's CDR3 is CAVQAGGPTDTQYF. DNA for the CDR3: TGTGCCGTCCAAGCGGGGGGGCCCACAGATACGCAGTATTTT.

This clone was detected once. This chain links TRBV7-9 with TRBJ2-7; possibly TRBD1 for D (5 bases). Trimming removed 1 base from V and 5 bases from J, with 12 bases in between. Germline values: CDR1 SEHNR, CDR2 FQNEAQ (reference sequence). The CDR3 has 14 amino acids. CDR3 nucleotides: TGTGCCAGCAGCTTAGTTACAGGTAACGACGAGCAGTACTTC. Protein sequence: CASSLVTGNDEQYF.

This rearrangement joins TRBV19 to TRBJ1-4, with D tentatively TRBD1 (6 bases). The length of the CDR3 is 13 residues. V was clipped by 10 bases and J by 2 bases, with 11 bases between them. Germline-derived CDR1 and CDR2 are LNHDA and SQIVND (reference sequence). CDR3 DNA sequence: TGTGCCACAGGGACAACTACTAATGAAAAACTGTTTTTT. This codes for CATGTTTNEKLFF.

CDR3 region: CASSRTGLRTGELFF. Here the CDR3 DNA reads TGTGCCAGCAGTCGGACAGGGCTCCGCACCGGGGAGCTGTTTTTT. This chain joins TRBV3-1 (or the pseudogene TRBV3-2) and TRBJ2-2; 8 nucleotides line up with TRBD1. Germline V gene lookup returns CDR1 LGHDT and CDR2 YNNKEL (reference sequence). This CDR3 comprises 15 residues. V shed 6 bases and J 4 bases; nucleotides not matched to a gene: 7.

This chain links TRBV11-2 with TRBJ1-6; a weak D match, TRBD1 (5 bases). The CDR3 spans 15 residues. The germline V gene has CDR1 SGHAT and CDR2 FQNNGV. Trimming took off 3 bases at V and 4 bases at J, with 10 bases between the two ends. CDR3 in amino acids: CASSFNRFYNSPLHF. The CDR3 DNA reads TGTGCCAGCAGCTTTAACAGGTTTTATAATTCACCCCTCCACTTT.

CDR3 sequence reads: CASRDRGGNEKLFF. The CDR3 region has the DNA TGTGCCAGTCGAGACAGGGGAGGCAATGAAAAACTGTTTTTT. The chain employs TRBV19 and TRBJ1-4; TRBD1 matches 8 bases. V lost 8 bases and J lost 5; bases outside the gene matches: 7. Germline CDR1 is LNHDA and CDR2 is SQIVND (reference sequence). The CDR3 has 14 amino acids.

Only a few counts were recorded for this clone. The chain recombines TRBV9 with TRBJ1-4; D unclear. Trimming cost V 0 bases and J 0 bases, with 18 bases left between them. The CDR3 totals 19 residues. Per the germline V gene, CDR1 is SGDLS and CDR2 is YYNGEE. DNA of the CDR3: TGTGCCAGCAGCGTAGGTTCTTATCAACACTATGCAACTAATGAAAAACTGTTTTTT. This encodes CASSVGSYQHYATNEKLFF.

The chain uses TRBV5-4 and TRBJ2-5, with 7 bases aligning to TRBD1. The CDR3 has 13 residues. CDR1 and CDR2 from the germline V gene are SGHNT and YYREEE (reference sequence). With V trimmed by 6 bases and J by 2 bases, 4 bases remained unmatched. The CDR3 loop reads CASNQQGQETQYF. The CDR3 region has the DNA TGTGCCAGCAACCAACAGGGGCAAGAGACCCAGTACTTC.

The chain carries TRBV4-1 and TRBJ2-4; maybe TRBD1 (6 bases). Germline CDR1 and CDR2: MGHRA and YSYEKL. Trimming pared 1 base from V and 3 bases from J, leaving 13 bases between. The CDR3 length is 16 residues. CDR3: CASSQASQGVKNIQYF. The CDR3 DNA reads TGCGCCAGCAGCCAAGCGTCACAGGGAGTCAAAAACATTCAGTACTTC.

V gene TRBV27 combines with J gene TRBJ1-6, with 8 bases matching TRBD1. The J segment lost 9 bases and the V segment lost 4 bases, leaving 5 bases of the junction unmatched. This CDR3 is built from 14 residues. Germline V gene lookup returns CDR1 MNHEY and CDR2 SMNVEV (reference sequence). The CDR3 region has the DNA TGTGCCAGCAGTTCCCCAGGGGGCGTTTCACCCCTCCACTTT. As protein: CASSSPGGVSPLHF.